What follows describes a single TCR beta chain. The target antigen is unknown. The sample comes from a study of cytomegalovirus exposure and HLA in healthy donors. Study as a whole: Genotyping of roughly 400 donors showed that over 65% belonged to the Caucasian-associated ancestry cluster.

Findings and limits, study-wide: Rare TCR sequences dominated, though some public TCRs recurred in many donors. Indistinguishability led to the exclusion of some V segments, TRBV6-2 and TRBV6-3 included. Another analysis was done later, and it associated roughly 15,000 TCR beta sequences with HLA alleles at 0.05 false discovery rate.

The V gene's germline CDR1 is SEHNR and CDR2 FQNEAQ (reference sequence). J gave up 6 bases and V 2 bases, and 10 bases lay outside the gene matches. This CDR3 spans 15 amino acids. The PCR made use of 60 Vbeta and 13 Jbeta primers. This table comes from immunoSEQ multiplex PCR, and its TCRdb copy is limited to in-frame clones, with some not included. The sample has under 150,000 clones; approximately 80% are singletons. The chain couples TRBV7-9 to TRBJ2-7; 7 bases are shared with TRBD2. Sequenced material: PBMCs. The sequence was obtained from a boy under 10 years old in good health and CMV-seronegative. CDR3 coding DNA: TGTGCCAGCAGCTTAAGTGGGGGGGGACCCTCCGAGCAGTACTTC. Translation gives CASSLSGGGPSEQYF.